The clone carrying this T cell receptor (beta chain) has just a few counts. The antigen is unknown. The sample is drawn from a study of beta chain features in type 1 diabetes. Findings and caveats of the study: Whatever favoring of shorter templates PCR might show would apply equally to patients and controls. VDJ junctions in type 1 diabetes patients carried more deletions and fewer insertions.

Of the isolated RNA, all was reverse transcribed, and so the sequenced material was expressed TCRB transcripts. The table came from immunoSEQ multiplex PCR; TCRdb's copy has only in-frame clones and leaves some out. The sample lists under 550,000 clones; about 10% were seen once. V was trimmed by 1 base and J by 5 bases, leaving 8 bases between them. CDR1 is SGHTA, CDR2 FQGNSA, per germline. CDR3 size: 13 residues. This TCR derives from a woman in her late teens or twenties in good health. The sample comprised naive CD4+ T cells from blood. The chain joins TRBV7-2 to TRBJ1-1; no definite D call. CDR3 DNA: TGTGCCAGCAGCTTAGTTGAGGAGACTGAAGCTTTCTTT. Residues: CASSLVEETEAFF.